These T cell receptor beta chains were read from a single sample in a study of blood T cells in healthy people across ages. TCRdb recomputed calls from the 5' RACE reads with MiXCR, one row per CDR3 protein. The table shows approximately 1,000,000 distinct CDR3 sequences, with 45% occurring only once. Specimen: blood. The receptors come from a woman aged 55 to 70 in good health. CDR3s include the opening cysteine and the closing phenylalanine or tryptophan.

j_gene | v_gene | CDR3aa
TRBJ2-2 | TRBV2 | CASSGTSGTGELFF
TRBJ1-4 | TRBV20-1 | CSASGSTNEKLFF
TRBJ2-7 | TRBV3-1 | CASSQGLAGDPKQYF
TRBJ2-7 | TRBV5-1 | CASSLAEVVTSAFYEQYF
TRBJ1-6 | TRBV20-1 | CSARSGQLSSYNSPLHF
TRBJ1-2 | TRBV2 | CASRSSPGVGYGYTF
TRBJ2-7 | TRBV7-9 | CASAPRGGSAYEQYF
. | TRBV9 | CASSTGFLETQYF
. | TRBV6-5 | CASSYNGSISETQYF
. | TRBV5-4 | CASSSRLAGIHEQYF
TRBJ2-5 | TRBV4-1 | CASSNKGGGEETQYF
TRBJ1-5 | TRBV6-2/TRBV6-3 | CASRATGGYSNQPQHF
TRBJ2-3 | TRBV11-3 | CASSLGGPLTDTQYF
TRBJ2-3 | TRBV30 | CAWSVRLASGTDTQYF
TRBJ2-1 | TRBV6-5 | CASSRPGEQFF
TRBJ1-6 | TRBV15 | CATSTVYPDNSPLHF
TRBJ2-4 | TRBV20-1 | CSARVSGKNIQYF
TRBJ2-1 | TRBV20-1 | CSAKAGTARSYNEQFF
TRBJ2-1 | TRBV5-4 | CASSTGTYQYNEQFF
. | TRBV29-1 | CSVEGTSYNEQYF
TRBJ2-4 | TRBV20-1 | CSASHDRGAKNIQYF
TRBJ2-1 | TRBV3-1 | CAGSHTGGGNEQFF
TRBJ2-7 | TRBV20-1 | CSARSRLAVTTYEQYF
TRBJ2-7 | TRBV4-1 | CASSQDFTTTAYEQYF
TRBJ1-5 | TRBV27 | CASSYGGEGQPQHF
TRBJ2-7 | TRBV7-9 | CASSTGSLYEQYF
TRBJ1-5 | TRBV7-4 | CASSLRALSNNQPQHF
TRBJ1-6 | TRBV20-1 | CSARVDPRINSPLHF
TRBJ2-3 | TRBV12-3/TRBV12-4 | CASSSGQPSTDTQYF
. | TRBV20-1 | CSARDVVGIDEQYF
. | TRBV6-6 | CASSYGLASYEQYF
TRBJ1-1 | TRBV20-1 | CSARRQGATNTEAFF
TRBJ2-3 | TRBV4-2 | CASSQAYGTSGSVGDTDTQYF
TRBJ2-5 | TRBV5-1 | CASSSLAGRKETQYF
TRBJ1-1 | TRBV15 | CATNDRVPVGTEAFF
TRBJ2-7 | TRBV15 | CATSRGLAGGPGEQYF
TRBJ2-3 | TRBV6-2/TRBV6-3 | CASSYSGGYGGPLTDTQYF
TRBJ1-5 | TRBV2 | CASSGARNQPQHF
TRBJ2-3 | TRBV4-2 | CASRQGLAEGTDTQYF
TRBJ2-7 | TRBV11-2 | CASSSRGQGADEQYF
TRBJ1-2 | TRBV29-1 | CSPWGGPGYTF
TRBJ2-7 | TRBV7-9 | CASSLSSGYYEQYF
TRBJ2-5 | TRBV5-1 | CASSLASFMETQYF
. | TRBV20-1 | CSARREGSYEQYF
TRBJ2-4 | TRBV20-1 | CSATFLAGGAKNIQYF
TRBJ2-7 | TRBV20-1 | CSARASSGRVYEQYF
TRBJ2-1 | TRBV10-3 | CAISTGGRLEEQFF
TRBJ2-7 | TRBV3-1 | CASSQRGQGAGEQYF
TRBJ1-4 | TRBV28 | CASSLARGAHEKLFF
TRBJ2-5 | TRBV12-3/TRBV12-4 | CATGASGGLQETQYF
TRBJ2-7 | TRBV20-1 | CSARGTGGGDSYEQYF
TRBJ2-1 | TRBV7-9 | CASSFNPYSEQFF
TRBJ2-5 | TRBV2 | CASSDLGGQETQYF
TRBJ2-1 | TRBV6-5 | CASTQDNEQFF
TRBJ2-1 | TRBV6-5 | CASRPGLAGGGQFF
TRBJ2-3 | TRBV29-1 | CSVPRSGRTDTQYF
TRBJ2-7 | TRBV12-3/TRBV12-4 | CASSQYPGLGSYEQYF